Presented here are 8 T cell receptor beta chains from one specimen sequenced in a study of shared clonotypes between healthy human individuals (dated by TCRdb to 2018 to 2021). To prepare the library, the immunoSEQ multiplex PCR assay was applied. This is the immuneACCESS table as TCRdb keeps it, with only in-frame sequences that have V and J called. A part of the clones is gone; compared with another copy, unresolved V genes explain less than half, and the rest is unexplained. The sample table contains fewer than 1.6 million clones; only one count was recorded for about 98.5% of them. The ten top clones hold approximately 0.38% of the sample. The sequenced material came from naive CD4+ T cells sorted from blood. This sample's cell subset or site label indicates: CD45RA+ positively selected. The source of these receptors is a man aged 30-40 years in good health.

With regard to this clone: This sample includes further DNA sequences coding for the same CDR3. The J gene is TRBJ2-3, the V gene TRBV19; 11 nucleotides match TRBD2. This CDR3 spans 16 amino acids. Trimming removed 4 bases from V and 0 bases from J; junction bases left unmatched: 3. CDR1 is LNHDA and CDR2 is SQIVND in the germline V gene (reference sequence). The CDR3 DNA reads as TGTGCCAGTAGTACAAGACTAGCGGGAAGCACAGATACGCAGTATTTT. Protein sequence: CASSTRLAGSTDTQYF.

The chain recombines TRBV7-8 with TRBJ2-3; D is unresolved. CDR3 length: 15 residues. Germline lookup yields CDR1 SGHVS and CDR2 FQNEAQ. The ends were cut back, 1 base at V and 4 bases at J, with 12 bases in the middle. CDR3 residues: CASSLEGGTADTQYF. CDR3 coding DNA: TGTGCCAGCAGCTTAGAAGGCGGAACGGCAGATACGCAGTATTTT.

The chain recombines TRBV6-5 with TRBJ1-2; 7 bases map to TRBD1. CDR3 length: 13 residues. Trimming took 0 bases from V and 8 from J; bases not matched to a gene: 3. The germline V gene encodes CDR1 MNHEY and CDR2 SVGAGI. The CDR3 DNA sequence: TGTGCCAGCAGTTACTCACCGACAGGGGGCTACACCTTC. Translating gives CASSYSPTGGYTF.

This clone was recorded only once. V gene TRBV7-3 combines with J gene TRBJ2-2; the match to TRBD2 covers 12 bases. Trimming at V came to 5 bases and at J to 6 bases, leaving 4 bases not matched to a gene. The CDR3 loop spans 15 amino acids. Germline assignment: CDR1 SGHTA and CDR2 FQGTGA. CDR3 coding DNA: TGTGCCAGCAGCCATGGACTAGCGGGATCCGGGGAGCTGTTTTTT. Translating it yields CASSHGLAGSGELFF.

The CDR3: CASSSIWTGDDTEAFF. In DNA form, the CDR3 reads TGTGCCAGCAGTTCTATCTGGACAGGGGATGACACTGAAGCTTTCTTT. This sequence joins TRBV27 and TRBJ1-1; 9 bases are shared with TRBD1. J was trimmed by 3 bases and V by 4 bases; bases with no gene match: 9. The CDR3 totals 16 residues. The germline V gene has CDR1 MNHEY and CDR2 SMNVEV (reference sequence).

V gene TRBV7-6 combines with J gene TRBJ2-7, with TRBD1 matching over 11 bases. The CDR3 consists of 14 residues. CDR1 and CDR2 from the germline V gene are SGHVS and FNYEAQ. Losses at the gene ends were 1 base for V and 6 bases for J; bases not matched to a gene: 2. The CDR3 DNA reads TGTGCCAGCAGCTTAGTGGGGACAGGGGGCGAGCAGTACTTC. This gives the protein CASSLVGTGGEQYF.

The rearrangement uses TRBV19 and TRBJ1-1; no reliable D call. The V end was cut by 8 bases, the J end by 6 bases, with 13 bases between. Germline-derived CDR1 and CDR2 are LNHDA and SQIVND (reference sequence). This CDR3 comprises 12 residues. This CDR3 reads CASQSWLPEAFF. The CDR3 DNA sequence: TGTGCCAGTCAATCATGGTTGCCTGAAGCTTTCTTT.

The J gene is TRBJ2-2, the V gene TRBV5-6; 8 nucleotides align to TRBD2. The CDR3 is 15 residues long. Germline assignment: CDR1 SGHDT and CDR2 YYEEEE. Trimming cost V 1 base and J 6 bases; bases outside gene matches: 5. The CDR3 here is CASSLRSGRAGELFF. The CDR3 DNA sequence: TGTGCCAGCAGCTTGCGCTCCGGGAGGGCCGGGGAGCTGTTTTTT.